Listed below are T cell receptor beta chains from one sample, sequenced in a study of neoadjuvant anti-PD-1 for oral cavity cancer. This table comes from immunoSEQ multiplex PCR, and its TCRdb copy is limited to in-frame clones, with some not included. The table has 55,000 to 80,000 clones, 85% to 90% seen once; the top ten hold around 3%. Sequencing used PBMCs, obtained after nivolumab (anti-PD-1) treatment. These receptors came from a person aged 35-79 years with oral cavity squamous cell carcinoma. CDR3s include the opening cysteine and the closing phenylalanine or tryptophan. A D gene is named only where the DNA matches it firmly. The size field is filled for only some rows; it gives once, few, many or a size class.

size,J,V,D,CDR3,DNA
NA,TRBJ1-1,TRBV5-1,TRBD1,CASSSDRGQTAFF,TGCGCCAGCAGCTCTGACAGGGGGCAAACAGCTTTCTTT
NA,TRBJ2-7,TRBV7-3,NA,CASSSGPVPYEQYF,TGTGCCAGCAGCTCGGGACCGGTTCCCTACGAGCAGTACTTC
NA,TRBJ2-2,TRBV5-4,NA,CASSLSSGIGGELFF,TGTGCCAGCAGCTTGTCGTCGGGTATTGGCGGGGAGCTGTTTTTT
NA,TRBJ1-2,TRBV13,TRBD1,CASSSVQGLYGYTF,TGTGCCAGCAGCTCAGTACAGGGGTTGTATGGCTACACCTTC
NA,TRBJ2-1,TRBV29-1,NA,CSGSGLSYNEQFF,TGCAGCGGGTCAGGACTGTCCTACAATGAGCAGTTCTTC
NA,TRBJ2-2,TRBV5-1,NA,CASSWVGGNTGELFF,TGCGCCAGCAGCTGGGTCGGTGGGAACACCGGGGAGCTGTTTTTT
NA,TRBJ2-5,TRBV10-3,TRBD1,CAISEGDRGWETQYF,TGTGCCATCAGTGAGGGGGACAGGGGATGGGAGACCCAGTACTTC
NA,TRBJ2-7,TRBV6-1,NA,CASTGGTYSYEQYF,TGTGCCAGCACTGGCGGGACATACTCCTACGAGCAGTACTTC
NA,TRBJ2-1,TRBV30,NA,CAWSVLESSYNEQFF,TGTGCCTGGAGTGTACTAGAGAGCTCCTACAATGAGCAGTTCTTC
NA,TRBJ1-2,TRBV6-1,NA,CASSYEGGYTF,TGTGCCAGCAGTTACGAGGGTGGCTACACCTTC
NA,TRBJ2-3,TRBV11-2,NA,CASRRPGTRGAQYF,TGTGCCAGCAGAAGACCCGGGACGCGAGGGGCGCAGTATTTT
NA,TRBJ1-6,TRBV27,NA,CASSFRGQGPLHF,TGTGCCAGCAGTTTCAGGGGCCAAGGACCCCTCCACTTT
few,TRBJ2-1,TRBV2,NA,CASRGLGAVGNEQFF,TGTGCCAGCAGAGGATTGGGGGCTGTAGGCAATGAGCAGTTCTTC
NA,TRBJ1-3,TRBV4-1,TRBD1,CASSQAGTAGNTIYF,TGCGCCAGCAGCCAAGCCGGGACAGCAGGAAACACCATATATTTT
NA,TRBJ2-2,TRBV19,NA,CASSIRAESMFF,TGTGCCAGTAGTATCAGGGCAGAGTCGATGTTTTTT
NA,TRBJ2-3,TRBV4-2,TRBD2,CASSQAFSGLAASTDTQYF,TGTGCCAGCAGCCAAGCATTTTCGGGACTAGCGGCAAGCACAGATACGCAGTATTTT